The rows below give T cell receptor beta chains drawn from one sample of a study of control samples from healthy donors and cancer patients. Sequenced by immunoSEQ multiplex PCR; TCRdb stores in-frame clones only, minus some. This table has some 130,000 clones, approximately 90% appearing once. Sequenced: blood. All receptors come from a woman in her twenties or thirties in good health. The CDR3 runs from the conserved cysteine through the conserved F or W. Clone sizes are given selectively: once, few, many, or a class where the clone is expanded.

cdr3_length: 16; j_call: TRBJ2-7; v_call: TRBV7-9; clone_size: .; cdr3_aa: CASSAARWQGAGEQYF
cdr3_length: 13; j_call: TRBJ1-6; v_call: TRBV7-9; clone_size: .; cdr3_aa: CASSLREESPLHF
cdr3_length: 14; j_call: TRBJ1-2; v_call: TRBV5-6; clone_size: .; cdr3_aa: CASSLRGYRDGYTF
cdr3_length: 14; j_call: TRBJ2-7; v_call: TRBV19; clone_size: .; cdr3_aa: CASSMDLWKYEQYF
cdr3_length: 15; j_call: TRBJ2-3; v_call: TRBV7-3; clone_size: .; cdr3_aa: CASSLGVGSTDTQYF
cdr3_length: 12; j_call: TRBJ2-3; v_call: TRBV29-1; clone_size: .; cdr3_aa: CSVLGLGDTQYF
cdr3_length: 13; j_call: TRBJ1-1; v_call: TRBV5-4; clone_size: .; cdr3_aa: CASSLAGNTEAFF
cdr3_length: 14; j_call: TRBJ2-7; v_call: TRBV19; clone_size: .; cdr3_aa: CASSGALSSYEQYF
cdr3_length: 16; j_call: TRBJ2-3; v_call: TRBV7-2; clone_size: .; cdr3_aa: CASSLVGSGAGDTQYF
cdr3_length: 13; j_call: TRBJ2-6; v_call: TRBV19; clone_size: few; cdr3_aa: CASRTTGANVLTF
cdr3_length: 15; j_call: TRBJ2-5; v_call: TRBV19; clone_size: once; cdr3_aa: CASSIDSSVPETQYF
cdr3_length: 14; j_call: TRBJ1-1; v_call: TRBV4-1; clone_size: .; cdr3_aa: CASSRGTGDTEAFF
cdr3_length: 11; j_call: TRBJ2-1; v_call: TRBV29-1; clone_size: .; cdr3_aa: CSVEGRNEQFF
cdr3_length: 14; j_call: TRBJ2-1; v_call: TRBV3-1/TRBV3-2; clone_size: .; cdr3_aa: CASSPPQGFNEQFF
cdr3_length: 17; j_call: TRBJ2-3; v_call: TRBV5-1; clone_size: .; cdr3_aa: CASSLVLAGGKTNTQYF
cdr3_length: 13; j_call: TRBJ2-7; v_call: TRBV2; clone_size: few; cdr3_aa: CATTWDSSGEQYF